This T cell receptor beta chain was identified during a study of blood T cell repertoires in COVID-19. Measured with immunoSEQ multiplex PCR; TCRdb has only the in-frame clones, and not every one. The sample lists some 150,000 clones; 82% were seen once. CDR3 length: 16 amino acids. Germline lookup yields CDR1 SGHDT and CDR2 YYEEEE. The junction had 7 bases not matched to a gene; V was cut back by 3 bases and J by 1 base. J is TRBJ2-4 and V is TRBV5-6, with 7 bases that match TRBD1. This TCR was sampled from a woman of 80 years or more with acute or convalescent COVID-19. The sequencing input was peripheral blood. In DNA, the CDR3 is TGTGCCAGCAGCTCCAGGGGGTGGTCGGCCAAAAACATTCAGTACTTC. Translated, it gives CASSSRGWSAKNIQYF.